This is a list of T cell receptor beta chains from one sample in a study of T cells in Graves' hyperthyroidism and ophthalmopathy. MiXCR, run by TCRdb on the multiplex PCR reads, gives a single entry per CDR3 protein. The profile shows fewer than 650,000 distinct CDR3 sequences, approximately 15% of them singletons. The sequencing sample was made of blood. Source of these receptors: a woman aged 18-29 years with Graves' ophthalmopathy. The CDR3 runs from the conserved cysteine through the conserved F or W. A D gene is named only where the DNA matches it firmly.

v_gene: TRBV7-9
d_gene: TRBD2
j_gene: TRBJ2-7
CDR3aa: CASSSGGLDEQYF

v_gene: TRBV20-1
d_gene: TRBD2
j_gene: TRBJ2-1
CDR3aa: CSARLLAVVYNEQFF

v_gene: TRBV28
d_gene: -
j_gene: TRBJ2-7
CDR3aa: CASSLLQVHYEQYF

v_gene: TRBV2
d_gene: -
j_gene: TRBJ2-1
CDR3aa: CASSYSGQSYNGQFF

v_gene: TRBV7-2
d_gene: -
j_gene: TRBJ2-7
CDR3aa: CASSFSTSYEQYF

v_gene: TRBV6-1
d_gene: -
j_gene: TRBJ1-2
CDR3aa: CASSAQVAGDGYTF

v_gene: TRBV20-1
d_gene: TRBD2
j_gene: TRBJ2-5
CDR3aa: CSARGTSGRAGETQYF

v_gene: TRBV28
d_gene: -
j_gene: TRBJ2-1
CDR3aa: CASSPQHETRGFF

v_gene: TRBV2
d_gene: -
j_gene: TRBJ1-5
CDR3aa: CASRRDVSNQPQHF

v_gene: TRBV7-8
d_gene: -
j_gene: TRBJ2-1
CDR3aa: CASSSPGTHGGNEQFF

v_gene: TRBV7-9
d_gene: -
j_gene: TRBJ1-3
CDR3aa: CASSPQHGNTIYF

v_gene: TRBV19
d_gene: -
j_gene: TRBJ1-2
CDR3aa: CASSMVEGPNGYTF

v_gene: TRBV28
d_gene: TRBD2
j_gene: TRBJ2-3
CDR3aa: CASSSPGLAESTDTQYF

v_gene: TRBV11-2
d_gene: -
j_gene: TRBJ2-1
CDR3aa: CASTSVGRGRKFEQFF

v_gene: TRBV6-5
d_gene: -
j_gene: TRBJ1-1
CDR3aa: CASSSGGRGAFF

v_gene: TRBV5-1
d_gene: -
j_gene: TRBJ2-6
CDR3aa: CASSHEPDQMSGANVLTF

v_gene: TRBV30
d_gene: TRBD1
j_gene: TRBJ2-1
CDR3aa: CAWTSGTAYNEQFF

v_gene: TRBV28
d_gene: -
j_gene: TRBJ2-1
CDR3aa: CASSLLRTDEQFF

v_gene: TRBV18
d_gene: -
j_gene: TRBJ1-5
CDR3aa: CASSRLNQPQHF

v_gene: TRBV28
d_gene: TRBD2
j_gene: TRBJ2-3
CDR3aa: CASSLFQAGVTDTQYF

v_gene: TRBV7-7
d_gene: TRBD1
j_gene: TRBJ2-6
CDR3aa: CASSPTGAGANVLTF

v_gene: TRBV12-3/TRBV12-4
d_gene: TRBD2
j_gene: TRBJ2-7
CDR3aa: CASTLVFPGLASYEQYF

v_gene: TRBV12-3/TRBV12-4
d_gene: TRBD2
j_gene: TRBJ2-1
CDR3aa: CASSPRTSGVYNEQFF

v_gene: TRBV29-1
d_gene: TRBD1
j_gene: TRBJ2-7
CDR3aa: CSVTGVGEHEQYF

v_gene: TRBV7-8
d_gene: -
j_gene: TRBJ1-2
CDR3aa: CASSLAQGSYGYTF

v_gene: TRBV30
d_gene: -
j_gene: TRBJ1-6
CDR3aa: CAWRSQGISSPLHF

v_gene: TRBV11-2
d_gene: -
j_gene: TRBJ2-7
CDR3aa: CASSLHGVITYEQYF

v_gene: TRBV30
d_gene: TRBD2
j_gene: TRBJ2-1
CDR3aa: CAWRRREGLDEQFF

v_gene: TRBV2
d_gene: -
j_gene: TRBJ1-1
CDR3aa: CASSGTVLGEAFF

v_gene: TRBV2
d_gene: -
j_gene: TRBJ2-5
CDR3aa: CASRRGGEETQYF

v_gene: TRBV19
d_gene: TRBD2
j_gene: TRBJ2-7
CDR3aa: CASSIRGAGVHEQYF

v_gene: TRBV11-3
d_gene: TRBD2
j_gene: TRBJ2-3
CDR3aa: CASSLGGLSVGLAGVADTQYF

v_gene: TRBV2
d_gene: -
j_gene: TRBJ2-5
CDR3aa: CASSEARVSTQYF

v_gene: TRBV6-1
d_gene: -
j_gene: TRBJ2-7
CDR3aa: CASTEWDMLVRQYF

v_gene: TRBV5-1
d_gene: -
j_gene: TRBJ2-1
CDR3aa: CASSLVGVGYNEQFF

v_gene: TRBV4-1
d_gene: -
j_gene: TRBJ2-1
CDR3aa: CASSRTGTGGTNEQFF

v_gene: TRBV6-2/TRBV6-3
d_gene: TRBD2
j_gene: TRBJ2-1
CDR3aa: CASSILAGVGNEQFF

v_gene: TRBV12-3/TRBV12-4
d_gene: TRBD2
j_gene: TRBJ2-2
CDR3aa: CASSLGGVAAGELFF

v_gene: TRBV2
d_gene: -
j_gene: TRBJ1-1
CDR3aa: CASTDQGWIGNTEAFF

v_gene: TRBV2
d_gene: TRBD1
j_gene: TRBJ1-4
CDR3aa: CASSGGTGISDEKLFF

v_gene: TRBV5-5
d_gene: -
j_gene: TRBJ2-1
CDR3aa: CASSQARGGRGYEQFF

v_gene: TRBV12-3/TRBV12-4
d_gene: -
j_gene: TRBJ1-1
CDR3aa: CASSLPGKGREAFF

v_gene: TRBV9
d_gene: -
j_gene: TRBJ1-2
CDR3aa: CASSVGGRVDGYTF

v_gene: TRBV20-1
d_gene: -
j_gene: TRBJ2-3
CDR3aa: CSAPLPAESTDTQYF

v_gene: TRBV2
d_gene: -
j_gene: TRBJ2-3
CDR3aa: CASSVGGLGADTQYF

v_gene: TRBV6-1
d_gene: -
j_gene: TRBJ2-3
CDR3aa: CALTSPNTDTQYF

v_gene: TRBV12-3/TRBV12-4
d_gene: TRBD1
j_gene: TRBJ1-5
CDR3aa: CASSGDRSNQPQHF

v_gene: TRBV2
d_gene: -
j_gene: TRBJ1-3
CDR3aa: CASSSGTTGNTIYF

v_gene: TRBV7-2
d_gene: -
j_gene: TRBJ1-5
CDR3aa: CASSLAGGQPQHF

v_gene: TRBV4-3
d_gene: -
j_gene: TRBJ2-7
CDR3aa: CASSQDFHREQYF

v_gene: TRBV7-3
d_gene: -
j_gene: TRBJ1-5
CDR3aa: CASSLDYSNQPQHF

v_gene: TRBV7-9
d_gene: -
j_gene: TRBJ1-2
CDR3aa: CASSRTEYGYTF

v_gene: TRBV5-4
d_gene: TRBD2
j_gene: TRBJ2-1
CDR3aa: CASSSTSAYNEQFF

v_gene: TRBV6-1
d_gene: -
j_gene: TRBJ1-1
CDR3aa: CASRWQPVGNTEAFF

v_gene: TRBV6-1
d_gene: -
j_gene: TRBJ1-5
CDR3aa: CASSGVTDQPQHF

v_gene: TRBV6-1
d_gene: TRBD2
j_gene: TRBJ2-1
CDR3aa: CASSALADLHNEQFF